These T cell receptor beta chains were read from a single sample in a study of T cells in localized non-small cell lung cancer. Data came from immunoSEQ multiplex PCR; TCRdb stores just in-frame clones and leaves some out. The table includes nearly 35,000 clones, under 95% detected once. Here the sequenced sample was peripheral blood mononuclear cells, taken before any cancer treatment. The receptors here all came from a female donor aged 60 or older with stage II lung adenocarcinoma. Each CDR3 is given with its conserved first and last residue. Fields, in order: D gene, clone size, J gene, V gene, CDR3 protein, CDR3 DNA. The D gene is left open where the match is weak. Only part of the rows carry a size: once, few, many, or a class if the clone is expanded.

TRBD1	.	TRBJ1-2	TRBV6-5	CASSRDRHYGYTF	TGTGCCAGCAGTCGGGACAGGCACTATGGCTACACCTTC
.	.	TRBJ2-7	TRBV7-8	CASSFNRAYEQYF	TGTGCCAGCAGCTTTAACAGGGCCTACGAGCAGTACTTC
.	.	TRBJ2-6	TRBV21-1	CASSNPGSGGQTGDKPSGANVLTF	TGTGCCAGCAGCAACCCGGGGTCTGGCGGCCAAACAGGGGATAAACCTTCTGGGGCCAACGTCCTGACTTTC
.	.	TRBJ1-6	TRBV28	CASKERGYNSPLHF	TGTGCCAGCAAGGAAAGAGGGTATAATTCACCCCTCCACTTT
.	.	TRBJ2-3	TRBV27	CASLGFGPDTQYF	TGTGCCAGCCTAGGATTTGGGCCAGATACGCAGTATTTT
TRBD1	once	TRBJ2-5	TRBV7-2	CASSDLRGRRETQYF	TGTGCCAGCAGCGACCTCAGGGGGCGACGAGAGACCCAGTACTTC
TRBD1	.	TRBJ1-1	TRBV7-3	CASSLGQPNTEAFF	TGTGCCAGCAGCTTGGGACAGCCGAACACTGAAGCTTTCTTT
.	.	TRBJ2-7	TRBV7-2	CASSIPHSGEQYF	TGTGCCAGCAGCATACCCCACAGCGGGGAGCAGTACTTC
TRBD1	.	TRBJ2-7	TRBV5-1	CASSSVGTGGDYEQYF	TGCGCCAGCAGTTCTGTTGGCACAGGGGGCGACTACGAGCAGTACTTC
TRBD2	.	TRBJ2-5	TRBV9	CASSRGVQETQYF	TGTGCCAGCAGCCGGGGGGTCCAAGAGACCCAGTACTTC
TRBD1	.	TRBJ2-1	TRBV30	CAWSRDRGANEQFF	TGTGCCTGGAGCAGGGACAGGGGAGCGAATGAGCAGTTCTTC
.	.	TRBJ2-1	TRBV4-3	CASSQEAQGRLSNEQFF	TGCGCCAGCAGCCAAGAAGCCCAGGGGAGGCTGTCCAATGAGCAGTTCTTC
TRBD2	few	TRBJ2-7	TRBV5-6	CASSPRTSGSYEQYF	TGTGCCAGCAGCCCCCGGACTAGCGGGAGTTACGAGCAGTACTTC
TRBD1	.	TRBJ1-1	TRBV5-1	CASSFRDRVTEAFF	TGCGCCAGCAGCTTCCGGGACAGGGTAACTGAAGCTTTCTTT